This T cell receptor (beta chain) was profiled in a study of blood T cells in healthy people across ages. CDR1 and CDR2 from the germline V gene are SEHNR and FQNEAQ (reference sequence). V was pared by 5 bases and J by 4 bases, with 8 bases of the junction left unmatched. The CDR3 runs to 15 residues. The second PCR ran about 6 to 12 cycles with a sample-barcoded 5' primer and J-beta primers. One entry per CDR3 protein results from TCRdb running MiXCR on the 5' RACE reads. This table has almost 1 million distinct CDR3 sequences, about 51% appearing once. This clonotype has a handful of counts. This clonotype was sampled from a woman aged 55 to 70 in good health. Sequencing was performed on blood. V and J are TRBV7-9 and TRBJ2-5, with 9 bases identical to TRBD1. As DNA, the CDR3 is TGTGCCAGCAGCCCTCGGGACAGGGACATAGAGACCCAGTACTTC. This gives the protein CASSPRDRDIETQYF.